This T cell receptor (beta chain) comes out of a study of CD8+ T cells in alopecia areata. Study summary: A 6-month period off drug followed tofacitinib, which lasted 6 to 18 months. Points from the study as a whole: Numerous expanded lesional clones remained in scalp and blood during tofacitinib.

A single count supports this clone. The antigen is undetermined. It was cDNA, reverse transcribed from extracted RNA, that served as the sequencing template. TCRdb's table, derived via immunoSEQ multiplex PCR, lists solely in-frame clones and lacks some. The sample lists about 210,000 clones, 43% occurring once. Trimming took 5 bases from V and 6 from J, leaving 13 bases between them. This CDR3 is 12 amino acids long. In germline, CDR1 is SQVTM, CDR2 ANQGSEA. The sample's treatment: oral pan-JAK inhibitor, 5-10 mg twice daily. Individuals with alopecia areata gave both lesional scalp punch biopsies and peripheral blood for collection. PBMCs served as the source from which CD4+ and CD8+ T cells were sorted.

J is TRBJ1-2 and V is TRBV29-1, with D maybe TRBD1 (5 bases). The sample was CD4+ T cells sorted from blood, taken between weeks 36 and 40, from a patient treated with tofacitinib. This TCR derives from a human donor with alopecia areata. The CDR3 DNA is TGCAGCGTTTACTGGGGGAGAGATGGCTACACCTTC. As protein: CSVYWGRDGYTF.